The 17 T cell receptor beta chains listed next were all sequenced from one sample in a study of T cell clones after liver transplantation. The repertoire was sequenced with immunoSEQ multiplex PCR; TCRdb's copy has only in-frame clones and lacks some. This sample has about 21,000 clones; 93% occur once, and the top ten carry more than 20%. The source material was CD8+ T cells from blood, sampled approximately 26 months after liver transplant. Source of these receptors: a human patient who received a liver transplant. Some T cells may be graft donor cells.

J is TRBJ2-3 and V is TRBV2; D remains unclear. The CDR3 consists of 11 residues. Trimming shortened V by 4 bases and J by 8 bases, and 7 bases separated the two germline ends. The germline gives CDR1 SNHLY, CDR2 FYNNEI. The CDR3 coding sequence is TGTGCCAGCAGTGGAGATCGTACGCAGTATTTT. It specifies CASSGDRTQYF.

The table lists this clone with a count of one. The rearrangement links TRBV6-1 to TRBJ2-2, with 9 bases aligning to TRBD1. Looked up from germline, CDR1 is MNHNS and CDR2 is SASEGT. This CDR3 is built from 15 residues. V was pared by 9 bases and J by 1 base, with 6 bases of the junction left unmatched. CDR3 in DNA: TGTGCCAGTCGACCGGGACAGGGGAACACCGGGGAGCTGTTTTTT. Protein sequence: CASRPGQGNTGELFF.

The count of this clone is one. The genes are TRBV9 and TRBJ2-3; D ambiguous. The V end was cut by 1 base, the J end by 6 bases, with 6 bases between. This CDR3 has 12 amino acids. Looked up from germline, CDR1 is SGDLS and CDR2 is YYNGEE. The chain's CDR3 is CASSVLGDTQYF. The CDR3 DNA sequence: TGTGCCAGCAGCGTATTGGGGGATACGCAGTATTTT.

This clone appeared a few times. This chain uses TRBV6-6 with TRBJ2-7; possible D gene TRBD1, 6 bases. Trimming stripped 10 bases from V and 1 base from J, with 14 bases between. Germline V gene sequence: CDR1 MNHNY, CDR2 SVGAGI (reference sequence). The CDR3 covers 13 residues. The CDR3 bases are TGTGCCACCGGCCCAGGGGCATCCTACGAGCAGTACTTC. This encodes CATGPGASYEQYF.

V gene TRBV14 combines with J gene TRBJ2-7, with D possibly TRBD2 on 6 matching bases. Trimming took 4 bases from V and 3 from J, leaving 28 bases between them. Germline-derived CDR1 and CDR2 are SGHDN and FVKESK. The CDR3 loop spans 19 amino acids. CDR3 in DNA: TGTGCCAGCAGCCGTCAGATAGACGGAACCTCTCCGGGGGACTACGAGCAGTACTTC. Amino acid sequence: CASSRQIDGTSPGDYEQYF.

The chain carries TRBV9 and TRBJ1-1; 9 bases align to TRBD1. This CDR3 is built from 14 residues. Looked up from germline, CDR1 is SGDLS and CDR2 is YYNGEE. Trimming took 4 bases from V and 5 from J; bases not matched to a gene: 6. CDR3 coding DNA: TGTGCCAGCAGCCCCGACAGGGGGGGGACTGAAGCTTTCTTT. Translation gives CASSPDRGGTEAFF.

The chain combines TRBV11-2 with TRBJ1-5; 10 nucleotides align to TRBD1. The V and J ends lost 5 bases and 2 bases, in that order; junction bases with no gene match: 3. Germline V CDR1 and CDR2: SGHAT, FQNNGV. The CDR3 is 15 residues long. CDR3 amino acids: CASSPTGGGNQPQHF. The CDR3 DNA reads as TGTGCCAGCAGCCCGACAGGGGGCGGCAATCAGCCCCAGCATTTT.

The V and J genes are TRBV7-9 and TRBJ2-1, with 10 bases aligning to TRBD2. Trimming at V came to 6 bases and at J to 9 bases, leaving 5 bases not matched to a gene. This CDR3 is 13 amino acids long. CDR1 is SEHNR, CDR2 FQNEAQ, per germline (reference sequence). The CDR3 sequence: CASRVGTSAEQFF. CDR3 nucleotides: TGTGCCAGCAGGGTCGGGACTAGCGCTGAGCAGTTCTTC.

V usage is TRBV27 and J usage is TRBJ2-1; TRBD2 matches at 7 bases. Unmatched junction bases numbered 15, after V lost 8 bases and J lost 5 bases. Germline V gives CDR1 MNHEY, CDR2 SMNVEV (reference sequence). The CDR3 is 16 residues long. The CDR3 bases are TGTGCCAGCTCCCCCGAGCGGGACTCCCCTGACAATGAGCAGTTCTTC. It translates to CASSPERDSPDNEQFF.

This chain joins TRBV25-1 and TRBJ2-2, with 9 nucleotides matching TRBD1. J was trimmed by 7 bases and V by 3 bases; bases with no gene match: 9. The CDR3 is 16 amino acids. CDR1 MGHDK and CDR2 SYGVNS come from the germline V gene. CDR3 loop: CASSETLQGAGGELFF. The CDR3 DNA follows: TGTGCCAGCAGTGAGACCTTACAGGGGGCTGGCGGGGAGCTGTTTTTT.

The chain has TRBV9 and TRBJ2-3, with 9 bases identical to TRBD2. Trimming cost V 3 bases and J 4 bases; bases outside gene matches: 18. This CDR3 has 19 amino acids. The germline V gene encodes CDR1 SGDLS and CDR2 YYNGEE. The CDR3 DNA follows: TGTGCCAGCAGCGACGCGCTGGAGGCGGGAGGGCCTCATGCAGATACGCAGTATTTT. It encodes CASSDALEAGGPHADTQYF.

This clone was seen once. The chain employs TRBV2 and TRBJ1-1, with D unresolved. Per germline, CDR1 SNHLY and CDR2 FYNNEI. This CDR3 comprises 13 residues. The germline V and J ends were trimmed by 0 bases and 8 bases, with 10 bases remaining between them. DNA of the CDR3: TGTGCCAGCAGTGAAGCGCTTCGTGAAGAAGCTTTCTTT. Translated, it gives CASSEALREEAFF.

In its sample, this clone was seen once. The genes are TRBV28 and TRBJ2-7, with TRBD2 identical over 12 bases. The trim removed 5 bases at V and 1 base at J, leaving 12 bases unmatched. CDR1 MDHEN and CDR2 SYDVKM come from the germline V gene. The CDR3 covers 18 residues. The CDR3 region has the DNA TGTGCCAGCAGTGCCGGGACTAGCGGGCATTGGGGATCCTACGAGCAGTACTTC. Amino acid sequence: CASSAGTSGHWGSYEQYF.

In DNA, the CDR3 is TGTGCCAGCAGACCCGGGACGGATGGCTACACCTTC. This codes for CASRPGTDGYTF. J is TRBJ1-2 and V is TRBV5-6; D perhaps matches TRBD1 (5 bases). Germline CDR1 SGHDT, CDR2 YYEEEE. CDR3 length: 12 amino acids. V was pared by 5 bases and J by 6 bases, with 11 bases between.

The V and J genes are TRBV9 and TRBJ2-1, with TRBD1 matching 10 bases. The trim removed 3 bases at V and 4 bases at J, leaving 7 bases unmatched. The germline gives CDR1 SGDLS, CDR2 YYNGEE. The CDR3 totals 16 residues. DNA for the CDR3: TGTGCCAGCAGCGCCTGGGACAGGGGTTTGTACAATGAGCAGTTCTTC. Translating it yields CASSAWDRGLYNEQFF.

This CDR3 reads CASRRDSYNEQFF. CDR3 in DNA: TGTGCCAGCAGGAGGGACTCCTACAATGAGCAGTTCTTC. The genes are TRBV27 and TRBJ2-1; maybe TRBD2 (5 bases). Germline loops: CDR1 MNHEY, CDR2 SMNVEV (reference sequence). Trimming pared 6 bases from V and 0 bases from J, leaving 6 bases between. The CDR3 runs 13 residues.

This rearrangement joins TRBV4-1 to TRBJ2-1, with TRBD2 as a possible D gene (6 bases). Germline V gene sequence: CDR1 MGHRA, CDR2 YSYEKL. The CDR3 totals 15 residues. The V gene lost 3 bases and the J gene lost 6 bases, with 15 bases spanning the gap. DNA for the CDR3: TGCGCCAGCAGCCACCGTCGGGAGAGTATCAATGAGCAGTTCTTC. Protein: CASSHRRESINEQFF.